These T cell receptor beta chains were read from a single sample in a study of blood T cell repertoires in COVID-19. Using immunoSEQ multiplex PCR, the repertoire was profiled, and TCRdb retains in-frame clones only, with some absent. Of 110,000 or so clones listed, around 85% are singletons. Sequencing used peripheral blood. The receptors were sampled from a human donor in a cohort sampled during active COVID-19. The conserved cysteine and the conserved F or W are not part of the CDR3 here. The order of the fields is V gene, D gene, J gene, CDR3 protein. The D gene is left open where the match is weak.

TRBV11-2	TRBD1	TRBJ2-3	ASSSDRALPDTQY
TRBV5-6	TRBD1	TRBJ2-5	ASSLADPRTGRETQY
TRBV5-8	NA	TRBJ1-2	ASSSIDTLNYGYT
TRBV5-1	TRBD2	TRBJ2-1	ASSLGLAGINEQF
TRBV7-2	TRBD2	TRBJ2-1	ASSPTSGGAYEQF
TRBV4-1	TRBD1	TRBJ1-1	ASSQIAGGNTEAF
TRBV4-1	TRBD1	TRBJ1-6	ASSRQQGADSPLH
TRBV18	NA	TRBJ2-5	ASSGAQETQY
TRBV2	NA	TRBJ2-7	ASGGDSYEQY
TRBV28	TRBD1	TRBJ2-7	ASSTGTGSSYEQY
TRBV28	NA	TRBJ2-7	ASSFSRAGEQY
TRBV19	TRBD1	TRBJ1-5	ASSKDRDPQPQH
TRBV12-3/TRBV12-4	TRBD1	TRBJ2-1	ASSLTGVEQF
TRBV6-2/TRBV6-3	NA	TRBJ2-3	ASSYVALGNTQY